Detailed here is one T cell receptor (beta chain). The target antigen is unknown. This record comes from a study of radiotherapy plus CTLA-4 blockade in lung cancer. Study-level background: Objective response was observed in about 19% of patients, and disease control in about 30%. The study's findings and limits: Reported findings show early blood T cell clone dynamics, with interferon-beta, best predicted response. In blood, TCR clones derived from the tumor expanded after radiotherapy plus ipilimumab.

Germline CDR1 and CDR2: MNHNS and SASEGT. This CDR3 region has 13 residues. The J segment lost 7 bases and the V segment lost 7 bases, leaving 6 bases of the junction unmatched. Method: immunoSEQ multiplex PCR; TCRdb's copy keeps in-frame clones and lacks some. Of around 70,000 clones listed, roughly 87% are singletons. Focal radiation with ipilimumab CTLA-4 blockade was given to patients with chemo-refractory metastatic non-small-cell lung cancer. The chain joins TRBV6-1 to TRBJ1-4, with 7 positions matching TRBD1. This receptor was obtained from a human donor with non-small cell lung cancer that progressed on radiotherapy plus ipilimumab. Material: peripheral blood, obtained from a patient treated with radiotherapy plus ipilimumab. The CDR3: CASTRDRSEKLFF. The CDR3 coding sequence is TGTGCCAGCACCCGGGACAGAAGTGAAAAACTGTTTTTT.